A single sample gave rise to the 2 T cell receptor beta chains below, sequenced in a study of radiotherapy plus CTLA-4 blockade in lung cancer. The table came from immunoSEQ multiplex PCR; TCRdb's copy has only in-frame clones and leaves some out. Altogether tens of thousands of clones are present, around four fifths being singletons, with the ten largest covering more than 20%. Sequences were derived from peripheral blood, sampled from a patient treated with radiotherapy plus ipilimumab. These receptors were collected from a human donor with non-small cell lung cancer that progressed on radiotherapy plus ipilimumab.

The rearrangement links TRBV4-1 to TRBJ2-2; D is perhaps TRBD1 or TRBD2 (6 bases each). Trimming took 0 bases from V and 7 from J, leaving 9 bases between them. Germline assignment: CDR1 MGHRA and CDR2 YSYEKL. The CDR3 totals 14 residues. The CDR3 loop is CASSQDGGGGELFF. The CDR3 nucleotides read TGCGCCAGCAGCCAAGACGGAGGGGGCGGGGAGCTGTTTTTT.

The chain links TRBV29-1 to TRBJ1-2, with D maybe TRBD1 (5 bases). CDR3 size: 13 residues. Germline V gene lookup returns CDR1 SQVTM and CDR2 ANQGSEA. The V and J ends lost 3 bases and 0 bases respectively, with 8 bases between them. The CDR3 DNA sequence: TGCAGCGTTGATGGGGGACCTAACTATGGCTACACCTTC. Protein product: CSVDGGPNYGYTF. Together with reference TRBV29-1 and TRBJ1-2, the CDR3 gives the full variable domain: SAVISQKPSRDICQRGTSLTIQCQVDSQVTMMFWYRQQPGQSLTLIATANQGSEATYESGFVIDKFPISRPNLTFSTLTVSNMSPEDSSIYLCSVDGGPNYGYTFGSGTRLTVV.